The clone carrying this T cell receptor beta chain was seen a few times. Its antigen is as yet unknown. This sample was included in a study of cytomegalovirus exposure and HLA in healthy donors. Findings of the study overall: In vitro testing confirmed a few CMV-associated chains as specific for CMV antigens. Researchers had no immune exposure information except CMV serostatus available. A later analysis found that most CMV-associated TCR beta chains appeared HLA-restricted.

Trimming removed 0 bases from V and 4 bases from J, with 12 bases in between. The germline V gene has CDR1 SGHDN and CDR2 FVKESK. This CDR3 is built from 15 residues. Everyone who donated was a healthy bone marrow donor. Vbeta (60) and Jbeta (13) primers were used in the PCR. TCRdb's table, derived via immunoSEQ multiplex PCR, lists solely in-frame clones and lacks some. The repertoire consists of around 99,000 clones, with around 74% occurring once and the leading ten covering around 13%. Specimen: PBMCs. The receptor's source is a woman aged 40 to 50 in good health and CMV-seropositive. The rearrangement uses TRBV14 and TRBJ1-2; D not certain. The CDR3 nucleotides read TGTGCCAGCAGCCAAGATACTAGACTTCCCTATGGCTACACCTTC. This codes for CASSQDTRLPYGYTF.